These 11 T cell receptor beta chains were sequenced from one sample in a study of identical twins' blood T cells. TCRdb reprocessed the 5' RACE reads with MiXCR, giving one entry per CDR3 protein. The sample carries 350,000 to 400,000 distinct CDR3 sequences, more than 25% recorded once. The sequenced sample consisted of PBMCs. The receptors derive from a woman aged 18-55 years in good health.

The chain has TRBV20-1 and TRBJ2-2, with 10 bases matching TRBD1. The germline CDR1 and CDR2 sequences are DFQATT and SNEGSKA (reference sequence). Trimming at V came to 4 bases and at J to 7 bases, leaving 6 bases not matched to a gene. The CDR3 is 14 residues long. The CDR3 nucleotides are TGCAGTGCTACCGGGACAGGGGACCACGGGGAGCTGTTTTTT. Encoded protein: CSATGTGDHGELFF.

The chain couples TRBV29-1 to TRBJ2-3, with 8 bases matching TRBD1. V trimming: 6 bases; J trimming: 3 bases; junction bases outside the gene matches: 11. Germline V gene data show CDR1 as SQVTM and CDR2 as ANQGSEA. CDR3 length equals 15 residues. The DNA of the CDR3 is TGCAGCGTGGGCCCGGGCAGGGGGCCGACAGATACGCAGTATTTT. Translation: CSVGPGRGPTDTQYF.

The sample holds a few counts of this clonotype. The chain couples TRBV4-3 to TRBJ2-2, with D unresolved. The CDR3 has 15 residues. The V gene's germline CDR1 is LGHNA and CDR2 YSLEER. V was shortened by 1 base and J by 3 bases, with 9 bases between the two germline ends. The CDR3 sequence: CASSQAMRDTGELFF. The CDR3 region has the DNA TGCGCCAGCAGCCAAGCTATGCGAGACACCGGGGAGCTGTTTTTT.

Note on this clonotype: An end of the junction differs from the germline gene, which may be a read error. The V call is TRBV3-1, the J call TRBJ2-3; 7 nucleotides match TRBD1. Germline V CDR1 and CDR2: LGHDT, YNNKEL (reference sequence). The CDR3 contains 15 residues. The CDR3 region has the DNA TGTGCCTGCAGCCAAGGGACAGTGGGAATGAATACGCAGTATTTT. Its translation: CACSQGTVGMNTQYF.

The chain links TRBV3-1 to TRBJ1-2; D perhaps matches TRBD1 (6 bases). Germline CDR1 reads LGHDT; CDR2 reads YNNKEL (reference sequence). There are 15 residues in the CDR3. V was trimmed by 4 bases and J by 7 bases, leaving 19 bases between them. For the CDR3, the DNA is TGTGCCAGCAGCCCGACGAGGACAGCTGGTGGTGGCTACACCTTC. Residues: CASSPTRTAGGGYTF.

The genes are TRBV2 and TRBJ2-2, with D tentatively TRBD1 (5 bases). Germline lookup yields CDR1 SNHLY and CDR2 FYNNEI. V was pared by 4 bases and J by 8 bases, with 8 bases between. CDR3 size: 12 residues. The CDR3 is CASSVNRGELFF. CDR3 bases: TGTGCCAGCAGTGTTAACAGGGGGGAGCTGTTTTTT.

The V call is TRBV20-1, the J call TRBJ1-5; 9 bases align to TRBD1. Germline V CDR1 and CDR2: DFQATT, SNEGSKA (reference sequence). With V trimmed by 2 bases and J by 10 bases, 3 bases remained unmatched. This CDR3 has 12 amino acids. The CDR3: CSARRTGVPQHF. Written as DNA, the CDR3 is TGCAGTGCTAGACGGACAGGGGTTCCCCAGCATTTT.

The CDR3 DNA follows: TGTGCCAGCAGTTACTCGAAAAGAAGCAATCAGCCCCAGCATTTT. This translates into CASSYSKRSNQPQHF. This sequence joins TRBV6-5 and TRBJ1-5; D not certain. Germline CDR1 and CDR2: MNHEY and SVGAGI. The ends were cut back, 0 bases at V and 1 base at J, with 7 bases in the middle. The CDR3 has 15 residues.

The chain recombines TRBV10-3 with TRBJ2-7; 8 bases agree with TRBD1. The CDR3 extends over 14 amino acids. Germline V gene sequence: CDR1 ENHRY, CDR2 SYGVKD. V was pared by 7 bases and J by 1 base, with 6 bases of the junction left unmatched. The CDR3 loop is CAITDRGPSYEQYF. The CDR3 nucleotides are TGTGCCATCACTGACAGGGGTCCTTCCTACGAGCAGTACTTC.

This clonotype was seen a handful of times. This CDR3 is CSASGTGRTEAFF. The CDR3 DNA sequence: TGCAGTGCCTCCGGGACAGGGCGAACTGAAGCTTTCTTT. The chain uses TRBV20-1 and TRBJ1-1, with 9 bases aligning to TRBD1. Germline V gives CDR1 DFQATT, CDR2 SNEGSKA (reference sequence). The CDR3 is 13 amino acids. Trimming took 6 bases from V and 5 from J; bases not matched to a gene: 7.

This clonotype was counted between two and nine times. CDR3 region: CASSPINSPLHF. The CDR3 region has the DNA TGTGCCAGCAGCCCGATAAATTCACCCCTCCACTTT. The rearrangement uses TRBV5-6 and TRBJ1-6; D is uncertain. The length of the CDR3 is 12 residues. CDR1 and CDR2 (germline): SGHDT, YYEEEE. V was cut by 4 bases and J by 7 bases, with 6 bases left in between.